A single sample is the source of the 7 T cell receptor beta chains below, sequenced in a study of cytomegalovirus exposure and HLA in healthy donors. The primer mix had 60 Vbeta and 13 Jbeta primers. Assay: immunoSEQ multiplex PCR; the TCRdb copy retains only in-frame clones and omits some. The repertoire holds about 59,000 clones, 70% to 75% seen once, with 6.8% in the top ten. The sequencing input was PBMCs. Every receptor here comes from a man aged 25 to 45 in good health and CMV-seropositive.

The chain combines TRBV29-1 with TRBJ1-1; TRBD1 is a possible D gene (6 bases). Germline CDR1 and CDR2: SQVTM and ANQGSEA. Trimming cost V 4 bases and J 6 bases, with 18 bases left between them. This CDR3 is built from 14 residues. The CDR3 nucleotides read TGCAGCGTTGGGCTCGTGGGGGCTGGGGCTGAAGCTTTCTTT. Its translation: CSVGLVGAGAEAFF.

This clone was observed a handful of times. The rearrangement links TRBV5-5 to TRBJ2-7, with TRBD1 matching over 10 bases. Germline V gene data show CDR1 as SGHKS and CDR2 as YYEKEE (reference sequence). Trimming removed 2 bases from V and 5 bases from J; junction bases left unmatched: 4. The CDR3 runs to 14 residues. The CDR3 DNA reads TGTGCCAGCAGCTTTGGGACAGGGGCGGACGAGCAGTACTTC. This encodes CASSFGTGADEQYF.

This sequence joins TRBV5-8 and TRBJ1-2, with 8 bases that match TRBD1. The CDR3 is 15 residues long. From germline, CDR1 is SGHTS and CDR2 YDEGEE. J was trimmed by 3 bases and V by 3 bases; bases with no gene match: 7. In DNA, the CDR3 is TGTGCCAGCAGCTCATGGACAGGGTCGGACTATGGCTACACCTTC. This encodes CASSSWTGSDYGYTF.

This clone has more than one count but fewer than ten. The genes are TRBV4-3 and TRBJ1-3; D gene unclear. Looked up from germline, CDR1 is LGHNA and CDR2 is YSLEER. V was clipped by 1 base and J by 5 bases, with 6 bases between them. The CDR3 contains 13 residues. The CDR3 is CASSQGGRNTIYF. As DNA, the CDR3 is TGCGCCAGCAGCCAAGGAGGCAGAAACACCATATATTTT.

The chain has TRBV30 and TRBJ1-1; the D gene is possibly TRBD1 (6 bases). CDR1 GTSNPN and CDR2 SVGIG come from the germline V gene (reference sequence). V was pared by 3 bases and J by 1 base, with 15 bases between. The CDR3 covers 15 residues. Here the CDR3 reads CAWSLSQGSNTEAFF. The CDR3 DNA follows: TGTGCCTGGAGCTTATCACAGGGATCGAACACTGAAGCTTTCTTT.

This sequence joins TRBV11-2 and TRBJ1-6; D remains ambiguous. Trimming cost V 6 bases and J 9 bases, with 15 bases left between them. This CDR3 region has 14 residues. Germline V lookup: CDR1 SGHAT, CDR2 FQNNGV. The CDR3: CASSYTQQISPLHF. The CDR3 nucleotides read TGTGCCAGCAGTTATACACAACAGATTTCACCCCTCCACTTT.

The table lists this clone with a few counts. V is TRBV4-3 and J is TRBJ2-7; 9 bases align to TRBD1. Germline CDR1 and CDR2: LGHNA and YSLEER. The CDR3 is 16 residues long. V dropped 1 base and J dropped 5; count of bases not matched to a gene: 9. DNA for the CDR3: TGCGCCAGCAGCCAAGGAAGGGGACAGGGAGACCACGAGCAGTACTTC. This encodes CASSQGRGQGDHEQYF.